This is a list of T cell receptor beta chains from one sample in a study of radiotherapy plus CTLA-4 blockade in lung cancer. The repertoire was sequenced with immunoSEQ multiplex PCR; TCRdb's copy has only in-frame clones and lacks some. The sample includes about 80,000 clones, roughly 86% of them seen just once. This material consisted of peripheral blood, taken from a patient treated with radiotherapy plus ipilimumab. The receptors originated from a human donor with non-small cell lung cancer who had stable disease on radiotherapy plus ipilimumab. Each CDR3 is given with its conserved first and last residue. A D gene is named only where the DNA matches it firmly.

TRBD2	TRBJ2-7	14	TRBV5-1	CASSRAGSSYEQYF	TGCGCCAGCAGCCGAGCGGGGAGCTCCTACGAGCAGTACTTC
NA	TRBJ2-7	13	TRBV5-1	CASSLVGGKEQYF	TGCGCCAGCAGCTTGGTAGGGGGAAAGGAGCAGTACTTC
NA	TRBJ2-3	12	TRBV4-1	CASSQVMDTQYF	TGCGCCAGCAGCCAAGTTATGGATACGCAGTATTTT
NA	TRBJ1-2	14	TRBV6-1	CASSERGFGYGYTF	TGTGCCAGCAGTGAAAGGGGGTTCGGTTATGGCTACACCTTC
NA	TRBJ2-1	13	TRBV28	CASSLERQAQQFF	TGTGCCAGCAGTTTAGAGCGACAGGCCCAGCAGTTCTTC
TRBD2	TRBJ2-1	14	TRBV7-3	CASSLTGGLLEQFF	TGTGCCAGCAGCTTAACGGGGGGACTACTTGAGCAGTTCTTC
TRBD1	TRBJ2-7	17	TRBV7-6	CASSLNGQGAQLYEQYF	TGTGCCAGCAGCTTAAACGGACAGGGGGCCCAACTCTACGAGCAGTACTTC
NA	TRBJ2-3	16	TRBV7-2	CASSLMGGARTDTQYF	TGTGCCAGCAGCTTAATGGGCGGAGCACGCACAGATACGCAGTATTTT
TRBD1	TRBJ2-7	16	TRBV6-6	CASSYSRDRGWNEQYF	TGTGCCAGCAGTTACTCGAGGGACAGGGGTTGGAACGAGCAGTACTTC
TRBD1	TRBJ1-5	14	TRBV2	CASSGGTANQPQHF	TGTGCCAGCAGTGGAGGGACAGCAAATCAGCCCCAGCATTTT
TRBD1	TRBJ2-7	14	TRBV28	CASNPRQGRYEQYF	TGTGCCAGCAACCCGAGACAGGGTCGATACGAGCAGTACTTC
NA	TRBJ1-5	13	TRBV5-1	CASSLGIDQPQHF	TGCGCCAGCAGCTTGGGCATTGATCAGCCCCAGCATTTT
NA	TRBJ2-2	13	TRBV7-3	CASSLRAPGELFF	TGTGCCAGCAGCTTAAGGGCCCCCGGGGAGCTGTTTTTT
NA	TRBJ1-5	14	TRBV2	CASSYYQSNQPQHF	TGTGCCAGCAGTTACTATCAGAGCAATCAGCCCCAGCATTTT
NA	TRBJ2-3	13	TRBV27	CASSLGVTDTQYF	TGTGCCAGCAGTTTAGGGGTCACAGATACGCAGTATTTT
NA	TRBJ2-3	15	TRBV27	CASSLRLAYTDTQYF	TGTGCCAGCAGTTTAAGGCTAGCGTATACAGATACGCAGTATTTT
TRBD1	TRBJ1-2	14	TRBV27	CASSLGTGGYGYTF	TGTGCCAGCAGTCTCGGGACAGGGGGTTATGGCTACACCTTC
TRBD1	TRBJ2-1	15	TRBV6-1	CASSTGTGYTYEQFF	TGTGCCAGCAGTACCGGGACAGGGTATACCTATGAGCAGTTCTTC
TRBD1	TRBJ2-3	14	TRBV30	CAWSRGRGTDTQYF	TGTGCCTGGAGCCGGGGCAGGGGGACAGATACGCAGTATTTT
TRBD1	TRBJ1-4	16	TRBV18	CASSPGTGRLNEKLFF	TGTGCCAGCTCACCCGGGACAGGACGCCTAAATGAAAAACTGTTTTTT
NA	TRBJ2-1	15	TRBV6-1	CASLRDTGIGNEQFF	TGTGCCAGCCTAAGAGATACGGGGATAGGCAATGAGCAGTTCTTC
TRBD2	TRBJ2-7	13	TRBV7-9	CASSFGGGYEQYF	TGTGCCAGCAGCTTCGGCGGGGGATACGAGCAGTACTTC
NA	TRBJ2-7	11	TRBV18	CASSSQDEQYF	TGTGCCAGCTCATCACAAGACGAGCAGTACTTC